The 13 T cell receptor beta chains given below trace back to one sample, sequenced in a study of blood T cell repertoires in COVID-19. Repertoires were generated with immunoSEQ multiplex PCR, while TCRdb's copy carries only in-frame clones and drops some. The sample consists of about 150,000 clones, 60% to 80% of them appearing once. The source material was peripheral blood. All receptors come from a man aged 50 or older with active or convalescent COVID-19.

The CDR3 coding sequence is TGTGCCAGAGGGGCGGGAGTGGCCAATGAGCAGTTCTTC. Its protein is CARGAGVANEQFF. The V and J genes are TRBV2 and TRBJ2-1, with 7 bases fitting TRBD2. CDR3 length: 13 residues. Germline trimming cut 9 bases from V and 6 bases from J; bases unmatched to any gene: 8. CDR1 and CDR2 (germline): SNHLY, FYNNEI.

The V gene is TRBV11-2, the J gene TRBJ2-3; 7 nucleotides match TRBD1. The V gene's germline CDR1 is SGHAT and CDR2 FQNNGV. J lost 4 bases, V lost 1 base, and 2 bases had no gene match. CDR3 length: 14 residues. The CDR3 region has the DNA TGTGCCAGCAGCTTAGTGGGACAGTCAGATACGCAGTATTTT. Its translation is CASSLVGQSDTQYF.

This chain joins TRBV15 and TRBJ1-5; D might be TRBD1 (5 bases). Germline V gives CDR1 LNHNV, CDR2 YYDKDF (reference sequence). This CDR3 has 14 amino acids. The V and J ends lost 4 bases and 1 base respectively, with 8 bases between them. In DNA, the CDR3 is TGTGCCACCAGCATTCAGGGAAGCAATCAGCCCCAGCATTTT. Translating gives CATSIQGSNQPQHF.

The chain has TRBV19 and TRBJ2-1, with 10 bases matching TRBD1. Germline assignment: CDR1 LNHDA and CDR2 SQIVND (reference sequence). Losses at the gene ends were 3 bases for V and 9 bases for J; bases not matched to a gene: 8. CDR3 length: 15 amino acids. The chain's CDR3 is CASSIRRQGAGEQFF. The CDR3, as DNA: TGTGCCAGTAGTATCCGCCGACAGGGGGCAGGTGAGCAGTTCTTC.

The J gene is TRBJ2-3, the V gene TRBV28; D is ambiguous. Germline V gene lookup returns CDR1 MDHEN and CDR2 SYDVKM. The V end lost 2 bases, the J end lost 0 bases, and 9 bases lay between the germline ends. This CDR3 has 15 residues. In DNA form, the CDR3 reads TGTGCCAGCAGTTTACCCCCGGGTAGCACAGATACGCAGTATTTT. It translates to CASSLPPGSTDTQYF.

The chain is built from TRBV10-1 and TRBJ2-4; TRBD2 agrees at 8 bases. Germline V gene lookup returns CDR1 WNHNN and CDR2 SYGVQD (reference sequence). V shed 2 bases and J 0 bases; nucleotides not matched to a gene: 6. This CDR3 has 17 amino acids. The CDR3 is CASSETSGSLAKNIQYF. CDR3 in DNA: TGCGCCAGCAGTGAGACTAGCGGATCTCTAGCCAAAAACATTCAGTACTTC.

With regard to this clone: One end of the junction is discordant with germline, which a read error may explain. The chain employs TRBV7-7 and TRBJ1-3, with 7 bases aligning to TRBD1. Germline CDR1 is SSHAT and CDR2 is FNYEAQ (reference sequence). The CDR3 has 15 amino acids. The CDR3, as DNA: TGTGCTAGCAGCGAGACGACAGGGCCTGGAAACACCATATATTTT. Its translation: CASSETTGPGNTIYF.

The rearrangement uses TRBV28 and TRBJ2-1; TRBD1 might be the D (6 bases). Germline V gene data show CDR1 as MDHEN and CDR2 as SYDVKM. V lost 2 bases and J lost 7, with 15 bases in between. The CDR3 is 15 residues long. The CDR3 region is CASSLSQGPGNEQFF. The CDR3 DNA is TGTGCCAGCAGTTTAAGTCAGGGGCCTGGAAATGAGCAGTTCTTC.

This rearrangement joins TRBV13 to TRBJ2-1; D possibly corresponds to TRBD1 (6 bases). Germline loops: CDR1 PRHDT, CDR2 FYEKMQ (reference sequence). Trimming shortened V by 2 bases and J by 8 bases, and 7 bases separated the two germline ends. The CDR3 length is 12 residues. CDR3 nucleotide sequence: TGTGCCAGCAGCTTAAAGGGGGATGAGCAGTTCTTC. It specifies CASSLKGDEQFF.

The CDR3 sequence: CAISDSDGSGGGVPQYF. CDR3 in DNA: TGTGCCATCAGTGATTCGGACGGTAGCGGGGGAGGGGTTCCGCAGTATTTT. The chain uses TRBV10-3 and TRBJ2-3; TRBD2 aligns across 9 bases. V dropped 3 bases and J dropped 10; count of bases not matched to a gene: 17. Per the germline V gene, CDR1 is ENHRY and CDR2 is SYGVKD. The CDR3 contains 17 residues.

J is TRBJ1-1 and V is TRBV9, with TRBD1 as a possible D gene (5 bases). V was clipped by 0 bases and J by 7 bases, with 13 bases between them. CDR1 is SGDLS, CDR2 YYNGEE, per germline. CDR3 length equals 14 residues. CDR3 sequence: CASSVGGDLGEAFF. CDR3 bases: TGTGCCAGCAGCGTAGGGGGCGATCTAGGTGAAGCTTTCTTT.

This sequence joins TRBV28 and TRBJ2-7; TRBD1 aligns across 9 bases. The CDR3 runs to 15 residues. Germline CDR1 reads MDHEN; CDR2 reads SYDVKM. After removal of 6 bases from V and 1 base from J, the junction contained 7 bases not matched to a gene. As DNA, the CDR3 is TGTGCCAGCAGATTGGGGACAGGGTCTTCCTACGAGCAGTACTTC. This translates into CASRLGTGSSYEQYF.

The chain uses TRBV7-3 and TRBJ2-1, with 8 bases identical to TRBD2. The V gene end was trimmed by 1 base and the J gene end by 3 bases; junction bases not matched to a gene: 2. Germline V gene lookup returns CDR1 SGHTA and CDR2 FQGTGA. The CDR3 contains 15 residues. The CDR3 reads CASSLMSGSYNEQFF. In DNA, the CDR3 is TGTGCCAGCAGCTTAATGAGCGGGAGCTACAATGAGCAGTTCTTC.